This T cell receptor beta chain stems from a study of human T cells and chemical hapten exposure. Findings and limits, study-wide: Counts of expanded TCRs (at PT1) showed a positive correlation with patch test score. While controls formed fewer of them, expanded TCRs formed significantly more large CDR3 similarity clusters. Donors in the study had alopecia, meaning their immune response may differ from healthy people's.

V gave up 2 bases and J gave up 8 bases, with 7 bases separating them. The CDR3 is 12 amino acids. CDR1 and CDR2 (germline): SGHVS, FNYEAQ. Remarks on this clonotype: Its antigen remains unknown.

Time point defined: pre-sensitization, week 0. Indicated treatment: therapeutic diphenylcyclopropenone sensitization with weekly scalp DPC. It was from unfractionated whole blood that total RNA was extracted. For the library, individual cDNA molecules each received unique molecular identifiers. TCRdb recomputed calls from the RACE reads with MiXCR, one row per CDR3 protein. Among 35,000 or so distinct CDR3 sequences, about a tenth were seen once, and the ten largest hold around a quarter. The chain uses TRBV7-6 and TRBJ2-1; no reliable D call. Here the sequenced sample was whole blood, taken in connection with sensitization to the hapten diphenylcyclopropenone (DPC). The clonotype was recovered from a man over 45 with alopecia areata. Some clones in this sample may be carry-over from other donors' samples. The CDR3 spells CASSLKGDEQFF. The CDR3 region has the DNA TGTGCCAGCAGCTTAAAAGGAGATGAGCAGTTCTTC. The entire variable domain, with the rest obtained from reference TRBV7-6 and TRBJ2-1, is as follows: GAGVSQSPRYKVTKRGQDVALRCDPISGHVSLYWYRQALGQGPEFLTYFNYEAQQDKSGLPNDRFSAERPEGSISTLTIQRTEQRDSAMYRCASSLKGDEQFFGPGTRLTVL.